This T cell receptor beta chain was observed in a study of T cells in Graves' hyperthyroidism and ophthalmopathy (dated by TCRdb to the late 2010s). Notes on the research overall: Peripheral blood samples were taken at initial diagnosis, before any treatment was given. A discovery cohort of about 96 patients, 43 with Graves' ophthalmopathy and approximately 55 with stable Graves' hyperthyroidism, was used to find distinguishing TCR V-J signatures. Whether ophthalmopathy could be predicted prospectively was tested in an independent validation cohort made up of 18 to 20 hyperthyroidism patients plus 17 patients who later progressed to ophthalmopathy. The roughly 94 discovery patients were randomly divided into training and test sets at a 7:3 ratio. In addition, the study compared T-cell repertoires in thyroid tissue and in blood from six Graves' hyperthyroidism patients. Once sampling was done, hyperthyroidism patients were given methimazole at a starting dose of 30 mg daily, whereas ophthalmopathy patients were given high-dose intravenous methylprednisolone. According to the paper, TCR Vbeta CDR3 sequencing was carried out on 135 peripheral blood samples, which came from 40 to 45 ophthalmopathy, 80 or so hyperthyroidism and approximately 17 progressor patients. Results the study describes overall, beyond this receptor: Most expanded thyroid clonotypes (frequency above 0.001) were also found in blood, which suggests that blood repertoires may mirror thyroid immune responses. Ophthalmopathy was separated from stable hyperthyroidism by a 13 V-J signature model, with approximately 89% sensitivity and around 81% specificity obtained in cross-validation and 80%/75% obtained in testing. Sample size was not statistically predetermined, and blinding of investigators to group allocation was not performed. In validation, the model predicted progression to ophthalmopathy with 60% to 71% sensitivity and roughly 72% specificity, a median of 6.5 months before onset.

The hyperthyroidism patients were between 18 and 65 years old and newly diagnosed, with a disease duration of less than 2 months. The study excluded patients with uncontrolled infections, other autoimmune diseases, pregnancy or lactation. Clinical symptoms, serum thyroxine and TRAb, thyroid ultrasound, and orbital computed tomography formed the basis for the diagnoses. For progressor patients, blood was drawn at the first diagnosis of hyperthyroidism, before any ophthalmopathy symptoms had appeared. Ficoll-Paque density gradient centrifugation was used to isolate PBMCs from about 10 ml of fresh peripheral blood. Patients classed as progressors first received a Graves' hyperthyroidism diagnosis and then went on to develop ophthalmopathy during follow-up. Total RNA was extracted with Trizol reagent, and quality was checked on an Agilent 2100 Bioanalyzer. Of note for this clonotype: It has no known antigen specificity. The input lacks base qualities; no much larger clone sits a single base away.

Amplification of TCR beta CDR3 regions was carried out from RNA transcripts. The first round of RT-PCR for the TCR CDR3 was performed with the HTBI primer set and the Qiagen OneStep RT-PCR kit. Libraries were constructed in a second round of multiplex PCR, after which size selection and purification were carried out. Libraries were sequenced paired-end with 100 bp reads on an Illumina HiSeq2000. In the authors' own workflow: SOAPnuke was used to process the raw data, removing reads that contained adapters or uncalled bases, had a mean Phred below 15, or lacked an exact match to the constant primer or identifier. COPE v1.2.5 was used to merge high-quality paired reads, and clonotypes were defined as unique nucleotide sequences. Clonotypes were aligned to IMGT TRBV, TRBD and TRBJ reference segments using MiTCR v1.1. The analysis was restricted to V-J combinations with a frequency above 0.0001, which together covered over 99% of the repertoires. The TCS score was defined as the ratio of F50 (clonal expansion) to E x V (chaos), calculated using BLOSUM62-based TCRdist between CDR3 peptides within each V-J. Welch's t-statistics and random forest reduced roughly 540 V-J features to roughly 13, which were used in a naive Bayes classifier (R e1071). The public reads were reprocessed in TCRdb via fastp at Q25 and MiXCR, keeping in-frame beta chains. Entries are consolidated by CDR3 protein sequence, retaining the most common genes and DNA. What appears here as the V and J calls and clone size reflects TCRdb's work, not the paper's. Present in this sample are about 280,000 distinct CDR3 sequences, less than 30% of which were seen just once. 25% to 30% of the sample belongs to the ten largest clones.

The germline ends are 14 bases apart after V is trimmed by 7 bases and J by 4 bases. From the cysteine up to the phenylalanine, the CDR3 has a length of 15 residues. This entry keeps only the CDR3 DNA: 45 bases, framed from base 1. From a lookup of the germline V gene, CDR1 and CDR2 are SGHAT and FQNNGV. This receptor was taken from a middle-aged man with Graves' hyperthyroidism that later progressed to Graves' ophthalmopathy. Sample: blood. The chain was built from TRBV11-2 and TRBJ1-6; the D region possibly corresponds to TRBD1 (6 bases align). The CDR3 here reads CASTPGGHYNSPLHF. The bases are TGTGCCAGCACCCCGGGGGGGCATTATAATTCACCCCTCCACTTT.